The present TCR beta chain was sequenced within a study of CD8 T cells in acute hepatitis C reinfection. For the study at large: Sequences come from NS3-1073-specific CD8+ T cells, during acute infection and after clearance. The study's findings and limits: NS3-1073 specific repertoires were highly diverse across all groups.

Comments on this clone: Its antigen remains unidentified.

The table came from immunoSEQ multiplex PCR; TCRdb's copy has only in-frame clones and leaves some out. The top ten clones hold approximately 11% of a sample with about 38,000 clones, roughly 85% of them seen once. Time point specified: naive CD8 control sorted from an acute-time-point sample. Montreal Hepatitis C Cohort donors who inject drugs were seen every 3 months. The clonotype comes from a woman aged 18 to 35 who spontaneously cleared hepatitis C infection. Sequenced sample: naive CD8+ T cells from PBMCs.

CDR3 bases: TGTGCCAATACGGGACTAGCGGACTACGAGCAGTACTTC. The encoded protein is CANTGLADYEQYF. The chain is built from TRBV6-1 and TRBJ2-7; 11 nucleotides match TRBD2. Germline V lookup: CDR1 MNHNS, CDR2 SASEGT. V was pared by 10 bases and J by 3 bases, with 5 bases of the junction left unmatched. CDR3 length equals 13 residues.